This T cell receptor beta chain originates from a study of patients and donors after allogeneic stem cell transplantation. MiXCR, applied by TCRdb to the RT-PCR reads, yields one record per CDR3 protein. The sample carries about 410,000 distinct CDR3 sequences, roughly 16% recorded once. The germline V gene encodes CDR1 KGHDR and CDR2 SFDVKD. The V end lost 8 bases, the J end lost 1 base, and 10 bases lay between the germline ends. The CDR3 totals 13 residues. The chain is built from TRBV24-1 and TRBJ1-1; D is undetermined. This TCR was sampled from a human donor who was either an allogeneic HSCT recipient or a stem cell or donor lymphocyte infusion donor (not recorded which). It is not recorded whose cells these are; they may come from a transplant donor. The sample comprised blood, either unsorted or a sorted T cell fraction (not recorded which). The CDR3 protein is CATTVGQNTEAFF. The CDR3 DNA reads as TGTGCCACCACCGTGGGCCAGAACACTGAAGCTTTCTTT.